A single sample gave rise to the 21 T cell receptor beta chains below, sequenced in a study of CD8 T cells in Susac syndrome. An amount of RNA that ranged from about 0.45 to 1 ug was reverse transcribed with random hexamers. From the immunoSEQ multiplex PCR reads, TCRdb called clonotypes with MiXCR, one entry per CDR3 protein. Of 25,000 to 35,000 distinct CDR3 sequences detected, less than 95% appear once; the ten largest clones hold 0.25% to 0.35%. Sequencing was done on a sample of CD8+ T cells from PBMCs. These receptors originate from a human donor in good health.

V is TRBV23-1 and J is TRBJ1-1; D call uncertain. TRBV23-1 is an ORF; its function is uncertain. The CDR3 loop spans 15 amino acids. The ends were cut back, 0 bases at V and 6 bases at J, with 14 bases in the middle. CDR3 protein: CASSQSNSPRPEAFF. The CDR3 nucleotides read TGCGCCAGCAGTCAATCGAATAGCCCCAGGCCTGAAGCTTTCTTT.

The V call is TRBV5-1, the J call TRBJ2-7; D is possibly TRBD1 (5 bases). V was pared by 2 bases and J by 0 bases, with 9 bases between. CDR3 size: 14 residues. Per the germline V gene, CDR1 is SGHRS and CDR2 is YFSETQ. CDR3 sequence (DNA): TGCGCCAGCAGCTTAGGGGTGAGCTCCTACGAGCAGTACTTC. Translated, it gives CASSLGVSSYEQYF. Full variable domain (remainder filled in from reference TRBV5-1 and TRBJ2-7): KAGVTQTPRYLIKTRGQQVTLSCSPISGHRSVSWYQQTPGQGLQFLFEYFSETQRNKGNFPGRFSGRQFSNSRSEMNVSTLELGDSALYLCASSLGVSSYEQYFGPGTRLTVT.

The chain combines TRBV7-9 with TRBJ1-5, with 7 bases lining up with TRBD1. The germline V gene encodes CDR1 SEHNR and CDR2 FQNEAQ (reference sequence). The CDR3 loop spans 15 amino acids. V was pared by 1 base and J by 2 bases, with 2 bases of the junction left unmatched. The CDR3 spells CASSLGGTGNQPQHF. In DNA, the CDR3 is TGTGCCAGCAGCTTAGGTGGGACAGGCAATCAGCCCCAGCATTTT.

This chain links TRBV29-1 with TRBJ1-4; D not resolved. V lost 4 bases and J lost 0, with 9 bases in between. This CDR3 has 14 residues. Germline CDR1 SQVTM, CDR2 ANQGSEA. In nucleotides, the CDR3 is TGCAGCGTTGTAGGCACCGCAACTAATGAAAAACTGTTTTTT. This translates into CSVVGTATNEKLFF.

CDR3 nucleotides: TGTGCCATCATGCGAGAGAGCACAGATACGCAGTATTTT. Its translation is CAIMRESTDTQYF. The chain recombines TRBV10-3 with TRBJ2-3; D remains ambiguous. The V gene lost 7 bases and the J gene lost 0 bases, with 8 bases spanning the gap. The V gene's germline CDR1 is ENHRY and CDR2 SYGVKD. The CDR3 sequence is 13 residues long.

CDR3 protein: CASSQDPPSGVYNEQFF. CDR3 nucleotides: TGCGCCAGCAGCCAAGATCCGCCTAGCGGGGTCTACAATGAGCAGTTCTTC. The V and J genes are TRBV4-3 and TRBJ2-1, with 9 bases lining up with TRBD2. The CDR3 spans 17 residues. V was clipped by 0 bases and J by 3 bases; unmatched bases: 6. CDR1 and CDR2 from the germline V gene are LGHNA and YSLEER.

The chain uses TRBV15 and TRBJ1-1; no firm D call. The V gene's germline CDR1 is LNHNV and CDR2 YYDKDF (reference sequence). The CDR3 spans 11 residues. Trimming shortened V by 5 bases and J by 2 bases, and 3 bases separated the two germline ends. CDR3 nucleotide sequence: TGTGCCACCAGCTTAAACACTGAAGCTTTCTTT. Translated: CATSLNTEAFF.

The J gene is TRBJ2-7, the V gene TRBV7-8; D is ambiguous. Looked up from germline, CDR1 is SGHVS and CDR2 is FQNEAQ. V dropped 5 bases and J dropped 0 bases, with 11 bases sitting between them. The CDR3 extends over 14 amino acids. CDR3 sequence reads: CASSPVRFSYEQYF. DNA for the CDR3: TGTGCCAGCAGCCCCGTCAGGTTCTCCTACGAGCAGTACTTC.

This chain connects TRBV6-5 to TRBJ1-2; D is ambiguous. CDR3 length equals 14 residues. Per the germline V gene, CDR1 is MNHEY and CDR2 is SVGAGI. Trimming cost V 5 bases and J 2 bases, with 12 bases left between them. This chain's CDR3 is CASSRTETNYGYTF. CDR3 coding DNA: TGTGCCAGCAGTCGGACGGAGACCAACTATGGCTACACCTTC.

CDR3 DNA: TGTGCCAGCAGTTACCTACCGGGACAGCGATACTACGAGCAGTACTTC. Encoded protein: CASSYLPGQRYYEQYF. This chain connects TRBV6-2 or TRBV6-3 to TRBJ2-7, with 7 bases that match TRBD1. The CDR3 extends over 16 amino acids. J lost 3 bases, V lost 2 bases, and 10 bases had no gene match. From germline, CDR1 is MNHEY and CDR2 SVGEGT.

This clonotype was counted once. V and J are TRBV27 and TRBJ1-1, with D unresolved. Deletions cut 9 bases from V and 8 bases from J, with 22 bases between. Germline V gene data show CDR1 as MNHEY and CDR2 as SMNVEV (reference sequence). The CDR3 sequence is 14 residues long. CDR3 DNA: TGTGCCAGTCGGGCCCTCGAGGTCCGAAGCGAAGCTTTCTTT. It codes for CASRALEVRSEAFF.

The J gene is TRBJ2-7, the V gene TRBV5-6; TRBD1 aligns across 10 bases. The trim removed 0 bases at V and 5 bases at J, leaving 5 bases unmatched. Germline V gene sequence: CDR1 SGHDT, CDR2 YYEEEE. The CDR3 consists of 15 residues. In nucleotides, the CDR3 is TGTGCCAGCAGCTTGGGGGCGGGACAGGGGAACGAGCAGTACTTC. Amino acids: CASSLGAGQGNEQYF.

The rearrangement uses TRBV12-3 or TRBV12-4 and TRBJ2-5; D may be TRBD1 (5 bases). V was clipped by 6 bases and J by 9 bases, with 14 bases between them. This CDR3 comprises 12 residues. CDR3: CASSPYRNAQYF. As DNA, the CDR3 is TGTGCCAGCAGCCCTTACAGGAATGCCCAGTACTTC.

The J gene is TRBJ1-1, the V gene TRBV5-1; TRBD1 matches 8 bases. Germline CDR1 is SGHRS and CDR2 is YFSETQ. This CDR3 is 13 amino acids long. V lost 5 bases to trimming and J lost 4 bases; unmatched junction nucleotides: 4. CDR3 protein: CASSSQGATEAFF. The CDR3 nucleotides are TGCGCCAGCAGTTCGCAGGGGGCCACTGAAGCTTTCTTT.

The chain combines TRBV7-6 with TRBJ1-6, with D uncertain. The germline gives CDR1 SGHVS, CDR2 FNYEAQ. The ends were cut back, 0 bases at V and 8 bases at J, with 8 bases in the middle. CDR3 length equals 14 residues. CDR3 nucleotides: TGTGCCAGCAGCTTAGCCGGGAAGGATTCACCCCTCCACTTT. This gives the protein CASSLAGKDSPLHF.

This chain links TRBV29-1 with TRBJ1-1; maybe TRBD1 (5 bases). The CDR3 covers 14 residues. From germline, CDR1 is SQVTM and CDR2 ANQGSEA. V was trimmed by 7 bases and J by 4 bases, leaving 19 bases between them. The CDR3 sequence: CSADRAGVGTEAFF. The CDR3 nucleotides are TGCAGCGCTGATCGGGCGGGGGTCGGCACTGAAGCTTTCTTT.

As DNA, the CDR3 is TGTGCCAGCAGACCTAACAGGGGGGGCACAGATACGCAGTATTTT. Its protein is CASRPNRGGTDTQYF. The rearrangement joins TRBV7-2 to TRBJ2-3; 8 nucleotides match TRBD1. This CDR3 has 15 amino acids. The germline CDR1 and CDR2 sequences are SGHTA and FQGNSA. J gave up 1 base and V 6 bases, and 6 bases lay outside the gene matches.

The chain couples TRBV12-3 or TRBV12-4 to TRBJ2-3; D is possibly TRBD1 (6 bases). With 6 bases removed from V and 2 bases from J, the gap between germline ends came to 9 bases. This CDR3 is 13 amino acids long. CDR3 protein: CASSRDNTDTQYF. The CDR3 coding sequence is TGTGCCAGCAGCAGGGACAACACAGATACGCAGTATTTT.

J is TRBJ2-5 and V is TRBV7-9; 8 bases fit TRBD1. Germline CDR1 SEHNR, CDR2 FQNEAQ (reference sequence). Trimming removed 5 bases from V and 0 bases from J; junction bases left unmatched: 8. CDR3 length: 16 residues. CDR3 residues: CASSHGTGLYQETQYF. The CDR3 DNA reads TGTGCCAGCAGCCATGGGACAGGACTGTACCAAGAGACCCAGTACTTC.

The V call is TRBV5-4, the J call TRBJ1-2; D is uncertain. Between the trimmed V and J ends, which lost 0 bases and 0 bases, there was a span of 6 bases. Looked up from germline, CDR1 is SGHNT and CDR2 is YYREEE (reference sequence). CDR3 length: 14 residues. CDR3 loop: CASSLAGTNYGYTF. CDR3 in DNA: TGTGCCAGCAGCTTGGCGGGGACTAACTATGGCTACACCTTC.

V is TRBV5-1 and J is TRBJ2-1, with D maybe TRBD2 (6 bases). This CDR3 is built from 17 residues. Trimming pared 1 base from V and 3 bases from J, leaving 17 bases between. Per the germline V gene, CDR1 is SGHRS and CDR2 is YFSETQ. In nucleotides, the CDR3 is TGCGCCAGCAGCTTGCCCCCCTCTAGCGATCACTACAATGAGCAGTTCTTC. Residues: CASSLPPSSDHYNEQFF.